Listed below are T cell receptor beta chains from one sample, sequenced in a study of cytomegalovirus exposure and HLA in healthy donors. Repertoires were generated with immunoSEQ multiplex PCR, while TCRdb's copy carries only in-frame clones and drops some. The data contain approximately 200,000 clones, over 80% of them singletons. Input material: PBMCs. The receptors come from a woman between 18 and 29 years old in good health and CMV-seronegative. Each CDR3 is given with its conserved first and last residue. A D gene is named only where the DNA matches it firmly. The size of a clone is reported for some rows only, either as once, few or many, or as a class for expanded clones.

V	D	J	size	DNA	CDR3
TRBV7-2	-	TRBJ1-2	few	TGTGCCAGCAGCTTAGATGGGGCGAGCTATGGCTACACCTTC	CASSLDGASYGYTF
TRBV30	-	TRBJ1-5	-	TGTGCCTGGAGTTTTCGAAGAGGGTTTGAGAATCAGCCCCAGCATTTT	CAWSFRRGFENQPQHF
TRBV6-1	-	TRBJ2-1	once	TGTGCCAGCAGTGAAGCGAGGCACAATGAGCAGTTCTTC	CASSEARHNEQFF
TRBV2	-	TRBJ2-1	-	TGTGCCAGCAGTGTCGGTGAGCAGTTCTTC	CASSVGEQFF
TRBV6-5	TRBD2	TRBJ2-1	-	TGTGCCAGCAGTTACTCGCTAGCGGGAAGGTACAATGAGCAGTTCTTC	CASSYSLAGRYNEQFF
TRBV30	-	TRBJ2-3	once	TGTGCCTGGAGCGCAACAGGGTTGGATACGCAGTATTTT	CAWSATGLDTQYF
TRBV5-4	TRBD1	TRBJ2-3	-	TGTGCCAGCAGCTTCGACAGGGGGCGCACAGATACGCAGTATTTT	CASSFDRGRTDTQYF
TRBV12-5	TRBD2	TRBJ2-7	once	TGTGCTAGTGGTTTGGTACACGGTCTAGCGGGAGTCTCCTACGAGCAGTACTTC	CASGLVHGLAGVSYEQYF
TRBV5-4	TRBD1	TRBJ2-4	once	TGTGCCAGCAGCTTGGATCCGGGACAGGGGGCCAAAAACATTCAGTACTTC	CASSLDPGQGAKNIQYF
TRBV9	TRBD1	TRBJ1-6	-	TGTGCCAGCAGCTTAGCCGGGACAGGGGATTCACCCCTCCACTTT	CASSLAGTGDSPLHF
TRBV7-2	-	TRBJ2-6	-	TGTGCCAGCAGCTTAGGAGGGACTGGGGCCAACGTCCTGACTTTC	CASSLGGTGANVLTF